This T cell receptor (beta chain) is from a study of Graves' ophthalmopathy and Graves' hyperthyroidism. Study results and caveats: Built on 13 signatures, a model told ophthalmopathy apart from stable hyperthyroidism with approximately 85% sensitivity and under 83% specificity. Blood also contained most of the expanded thyroid clonotypes above 0.001 frequency.

Germline CDR1 and CDR2: LNHDA and SQIVND (reference sequence). Trimming removed 4 bases from V and 1 base from J, with 11 bases in between. The CDR3 sequence is 15 residues long. TCR beta CDR3 amplification used RNA transcripts. An initial RT-PCR round employing HTBI primers preceded a second-round multiplex PCR. TCRdb independently ran MiXCR on the multiplex PCR reads; one entry per CDR3 protein. The sample lists 450,000 to 600,000 distinct CDR3 sequences, less than 45% occurring once. Ten or more counts support this clonotype. Its antigen is undetermined. This TCR was sampled from an adult man with Graves' hyperthyroidism. The material sequenced was peripheral blood or thyroid tissue (not recorded which). This sequence joins TRBV19 and TRBJ1-5, with a tentative D call TRBD1 (6 bases). CDR3 in amino acids: CASSTEGQSNQPQHF. The CDR3 region has the DNA TGTGCCAGTAGTACAGAAGGACAGAGCAATCAGCCCCAGCATTTT.